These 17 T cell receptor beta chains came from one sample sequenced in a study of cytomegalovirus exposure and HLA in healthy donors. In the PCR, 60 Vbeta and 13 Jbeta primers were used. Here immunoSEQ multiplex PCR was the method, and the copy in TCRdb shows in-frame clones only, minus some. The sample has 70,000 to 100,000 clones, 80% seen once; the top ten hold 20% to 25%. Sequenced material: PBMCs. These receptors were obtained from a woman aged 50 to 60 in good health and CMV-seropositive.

DNA of the CDR3: TGTGCCAGCAGCTTGGGGGAGCTGAGACTAGCGGGAGATACGCAGTATTTT. It translates to CASSLGELRLAGDTQYF. The gene calls are TRBV5-6 and TRBJ2-3; 10 nucleotides align to TRBD2. The CDR3 has 17 residues. The germline V gene has CDR1 SGHDT and CDR2 YYEEEE. V lost 0 bases to trimming and J lost 5 bases; unmatched junction nucleotides: 9. The full variable domain, in which reference TRBV5-6 and TRBJ2-3 provide the parts outside the CDR3, is DAGVTQSPTHLIKTRGQQVTLRCSPKSGHDTVSWYQQALGQGPQFIFQYYEEEERQRGNFPDRFSGHQFPNYSSELNVNALLLGDSALYLCASSLGELRLAGDTQYFGPGTRLTVL.

The CDR3 nucleotides are TGTGCCAGTAGTATAAAAGGGGGACCGACCAATGAGCAGTTCTTC. Encoded protein: CASSIKGGPTNEQFF. The chain carries TRBV19 and TRBJ2-1; TRBD1 is a possible D gene (6 bases). Trimming shortened V by 2 bases and J by 6 bases, and 14 bases separated the two germline ends. Germline V gene data show CDR1 as LNHDA and CDR2 as SQIVND (reference sequence). The CDR3 is 15 amino acids.

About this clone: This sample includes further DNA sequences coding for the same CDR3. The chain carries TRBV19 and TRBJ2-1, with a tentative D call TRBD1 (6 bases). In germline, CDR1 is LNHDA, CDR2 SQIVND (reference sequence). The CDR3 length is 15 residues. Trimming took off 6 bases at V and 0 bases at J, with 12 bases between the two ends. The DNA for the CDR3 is TGTGCCAGTAGCCCCGACAGGAGCTCCTACAATGAGCAGTTCTTC. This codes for CASSPDRSSYNEQFF.

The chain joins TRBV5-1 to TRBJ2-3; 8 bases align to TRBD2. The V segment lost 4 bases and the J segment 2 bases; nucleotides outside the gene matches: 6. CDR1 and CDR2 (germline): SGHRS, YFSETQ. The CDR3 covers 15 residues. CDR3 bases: TGCGCCAGCAGCCGGGGGGGCGCATCCACAGATACGCAGTATTTT. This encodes CASSRGGASTDTQYF.

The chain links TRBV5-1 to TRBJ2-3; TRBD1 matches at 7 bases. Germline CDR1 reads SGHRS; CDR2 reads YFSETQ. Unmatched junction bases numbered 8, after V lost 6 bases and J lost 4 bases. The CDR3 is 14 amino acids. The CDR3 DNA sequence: TGCGCCAGCAACAGACAGGGTCTCGCAGATACGCAGTATTTT. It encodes CASNRQGLADTQYF. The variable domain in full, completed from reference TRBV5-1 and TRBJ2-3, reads KAGVTQTPRYLIKTRGQQVTLSCSPISGHRSVSWYQQTPGQGLQFLFEYFSETQRNKGNFPGRFSGRQFSNSRSEMNVSTLELGDSALYLCASNRQGLADTQYFGPGTRLTVL.

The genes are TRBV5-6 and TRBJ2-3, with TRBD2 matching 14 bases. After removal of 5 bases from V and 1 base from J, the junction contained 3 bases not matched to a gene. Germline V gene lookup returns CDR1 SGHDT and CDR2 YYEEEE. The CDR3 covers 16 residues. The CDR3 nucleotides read TGTGCCAGCAGTTCGGGACTAGCGGGGGGCACAGATACGCAGTATTTT. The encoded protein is CASSSGLAGGTDTQYF.

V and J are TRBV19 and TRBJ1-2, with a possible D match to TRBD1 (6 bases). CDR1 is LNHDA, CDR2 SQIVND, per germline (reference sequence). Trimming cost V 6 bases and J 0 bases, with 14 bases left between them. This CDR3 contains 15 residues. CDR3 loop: CASRPDRTPNYGYTF. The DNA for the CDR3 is TGTGCCAGTAGACCCGACAGGACTCCTAACTATGGCTACACCTTC. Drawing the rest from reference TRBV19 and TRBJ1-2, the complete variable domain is DGGITQSPKYLFRKEGQNVTLSCEQNLNHDAMYWYRQDPGQGLRLIYYSQIVNDFQKGDIAEGYSVSREKKESFPLTVTSAQKNPTAFYLCASRPDRTPNYGYTFGSGTRLTVV.

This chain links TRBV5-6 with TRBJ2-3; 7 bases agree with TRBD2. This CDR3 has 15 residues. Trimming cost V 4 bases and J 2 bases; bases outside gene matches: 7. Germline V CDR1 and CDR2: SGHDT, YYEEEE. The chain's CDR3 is CASSRVGGTTDTQYF. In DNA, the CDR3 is TGTGCCAGCAGCCGCGTGGGGGGGACCACAGATACGCAGTATTTT. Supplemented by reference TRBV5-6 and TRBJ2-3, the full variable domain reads DAGVTQSPTHLIKTRGQQVTLRCSPKSGHDTVSWYQQALGQGPQFIFQYYEEEERQRGNFPDRFSGHQFPNYSSELNVNALLLGDSALYLCASSRVGGTTDTQYFGPGTRLTVL.

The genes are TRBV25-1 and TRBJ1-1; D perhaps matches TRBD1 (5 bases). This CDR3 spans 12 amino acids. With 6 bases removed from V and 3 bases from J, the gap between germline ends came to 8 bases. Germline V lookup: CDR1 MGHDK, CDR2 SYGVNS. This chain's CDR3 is CASRGRDTEAFF. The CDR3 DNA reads TGTGCCAGCAGGGGCAGGGACACTGAAGCTTTCTTT.

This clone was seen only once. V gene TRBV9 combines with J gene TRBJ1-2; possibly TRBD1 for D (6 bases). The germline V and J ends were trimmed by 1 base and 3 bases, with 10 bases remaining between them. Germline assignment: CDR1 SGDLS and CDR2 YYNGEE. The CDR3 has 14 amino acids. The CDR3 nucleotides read TGTGCCAGCAGCGTAAAGGACAGTTACTATGGCTACACCTTC. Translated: CASSVKDSYYGYTF.

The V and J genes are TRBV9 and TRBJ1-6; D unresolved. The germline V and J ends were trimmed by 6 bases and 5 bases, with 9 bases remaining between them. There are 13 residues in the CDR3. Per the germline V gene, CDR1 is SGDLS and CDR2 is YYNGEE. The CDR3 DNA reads TGTGCCAGCAACGGCGGCGATAATTCACCCCTCCACTTT. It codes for CASNGGDNSPLHF.

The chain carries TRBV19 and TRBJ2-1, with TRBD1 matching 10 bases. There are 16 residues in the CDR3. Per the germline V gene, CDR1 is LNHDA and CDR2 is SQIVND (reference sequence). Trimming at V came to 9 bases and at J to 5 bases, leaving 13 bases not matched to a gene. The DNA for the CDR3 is TGTGCCAGAAACAGACAGGGGGCGCTGGGTAACAATGAGCAGTTCTTC. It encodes CARNRQGALGNNEQFF.

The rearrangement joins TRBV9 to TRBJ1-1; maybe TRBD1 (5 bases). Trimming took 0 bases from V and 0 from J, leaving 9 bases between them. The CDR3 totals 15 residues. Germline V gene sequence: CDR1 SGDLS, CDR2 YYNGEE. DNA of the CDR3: TGTGCCAGCAGCGTAGGATGGGGGGTGAACACTGAAGCTTTCTTT. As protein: CASSVGWGVNTEAFF.

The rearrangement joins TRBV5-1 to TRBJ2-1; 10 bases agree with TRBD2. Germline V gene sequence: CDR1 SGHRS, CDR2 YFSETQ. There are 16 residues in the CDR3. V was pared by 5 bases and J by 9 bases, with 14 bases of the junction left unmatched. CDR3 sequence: CASSIKLASGSGEQFF. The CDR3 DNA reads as TGCGCCAGCAGTATAAAGTTGGCTAGCGGGAGTGGTGAGCAGTTCTTC.

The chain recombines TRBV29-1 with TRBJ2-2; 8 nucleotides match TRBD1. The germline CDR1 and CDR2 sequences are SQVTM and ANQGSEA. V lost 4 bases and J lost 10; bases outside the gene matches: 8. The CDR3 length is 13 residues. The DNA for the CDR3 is TGCAGCGTTGGGACCGCAGGGGGCGTGGAGCTGTTTTTT. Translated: CSVGTAGGVELFF.

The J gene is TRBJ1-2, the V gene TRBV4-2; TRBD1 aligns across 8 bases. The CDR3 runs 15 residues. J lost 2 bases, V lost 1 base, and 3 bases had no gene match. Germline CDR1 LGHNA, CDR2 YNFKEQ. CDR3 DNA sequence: TGTGCCAGCAGCCAAGTGGGACAGGTGAACTATGGCTACACCTTC. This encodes CASSQVGQVNYGYTF.

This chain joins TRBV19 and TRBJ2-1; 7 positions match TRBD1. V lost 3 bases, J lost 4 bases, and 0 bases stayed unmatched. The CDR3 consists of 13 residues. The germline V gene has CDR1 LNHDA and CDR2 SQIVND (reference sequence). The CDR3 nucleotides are TGTGCCAGTAGTATGGGACAGTACAATGAGCAGTTCTTC. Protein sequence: CASSMGQYNEQFF. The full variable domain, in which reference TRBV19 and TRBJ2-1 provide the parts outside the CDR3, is DGGITQSPKYLFRKEGQNVTLSCEQNLNHDAMYWYRQDPGQGLRLIYYSQIVNDFQKGDIAEGYSVSREKKESFPLTVTSAQKNPTAFYLCASSMGQYNEQFFGPGTRLTVL.